The clone carrying this T cell receptor beta chain occurred once. The target antigen is unknown. The entry originates in a study of shared clonotypes between healthy human individuals. Template amounts of 300 to 350 ng DNA, tens of thousands of T cell genomes, were employed in unsorted PBMC replicate PCRs. The method was immunoSEQ multiplex PCR; TCRdb's version includes in-frame clones alone and lacks a portion of them. There are about 470,000 clones in the sample; around 79% occur only once, and 13% lies in the top ten. HIV-negative, healthy adults without recent acute infections or vaccinations were the donors. Findings and limits, study-wide: The expectation was that sequencing depth would affect clonotype sharing among donors. Enrolling few donors narrowed the genetic and exposure-history diversity that was represented.

V lost 3 bases and J lost 12; bases outside the gene matches: 5. In germline, CDR1 is LGHNA, CDR2 YSLEER. The CDR3 consists of 14 residues. This receptor was obtained from a middle-aged woman in good health. Some clones in this sample may be carry-over from other donors' samples. The chain has TRBV4-3 and TRBJ2-1, with TRBD2 matching over 13 bases. The sample comprised PBMCs. CDR3 amino acids: CASSHKRLAGGQFF. The CDR3 bases are TGCGCCAGCAGCCATAAACGACTAGCGGGAGGGCAGTTCTTC.